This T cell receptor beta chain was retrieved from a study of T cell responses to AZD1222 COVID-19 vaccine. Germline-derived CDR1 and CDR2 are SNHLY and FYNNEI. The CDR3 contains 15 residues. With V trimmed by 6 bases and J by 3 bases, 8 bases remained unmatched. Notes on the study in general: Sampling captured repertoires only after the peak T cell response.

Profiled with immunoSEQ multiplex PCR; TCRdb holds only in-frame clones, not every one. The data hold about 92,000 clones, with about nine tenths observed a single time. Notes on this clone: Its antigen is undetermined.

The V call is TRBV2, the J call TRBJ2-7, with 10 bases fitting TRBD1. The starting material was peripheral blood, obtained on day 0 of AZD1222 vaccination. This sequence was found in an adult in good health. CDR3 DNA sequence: TGTGCCAGCAGGGACCCGGGACAGGGGAGCTACGAGCAGTACTTC. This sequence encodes CASRDPGQGSYEQYF.